What follows describes a single T cell receptor (beta chain). TCRdb called the PCR reads again in MiXCR, with one record for every CDR3 protein. The table shows around 460,000 distinct CDR3 sequences, with around 23% occurring only once. This CDR3 is 17 amino acids long. V shed 3 bases and J 4 bases; nucleotides not matched to a gene: 9. Germline CDR1 is SQVTM and CDR2 is ANQGSEA. Sorting was used to obtain naive CD8 T cells (CD8+CD4-CCR7+CD45RA+). This specimen comes from a study of molecular identifiers for immune sequencing clone quantification. The chain combines TRBV29-1 with TRBJ2-1; 13 bases are shared with TRBD2. The sequenced material came from naive CD8+ T cells from blood, with Jurkat cell RNA spiked in. Subset defined: FACS-sorted CD8+CD4-CCR7+CD45RA+ naive T cells. The TCR was taken from a human donor in good health. Some libraries in this study had Jurkat cell RNA spiked in. CDR3 in amino acids: CSVEGLAGTLIYNEQFF. Here the CDR3 DNA reads TGCAGCGTTGAGGGACTAGCGGGAACTTTGATTTACAATGAGCAGTTCTTC.